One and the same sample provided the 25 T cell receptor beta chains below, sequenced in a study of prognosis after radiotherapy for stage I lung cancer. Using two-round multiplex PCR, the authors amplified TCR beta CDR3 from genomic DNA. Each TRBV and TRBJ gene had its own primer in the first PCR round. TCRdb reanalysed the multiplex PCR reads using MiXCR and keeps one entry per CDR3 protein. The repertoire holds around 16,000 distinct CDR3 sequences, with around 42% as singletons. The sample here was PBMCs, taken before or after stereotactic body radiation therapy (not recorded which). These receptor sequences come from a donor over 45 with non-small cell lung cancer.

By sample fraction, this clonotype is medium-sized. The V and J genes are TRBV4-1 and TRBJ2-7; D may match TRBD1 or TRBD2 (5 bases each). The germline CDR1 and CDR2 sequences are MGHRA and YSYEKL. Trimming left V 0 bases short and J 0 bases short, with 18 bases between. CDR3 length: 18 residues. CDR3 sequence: CASSQDQDGASLSYEQYF. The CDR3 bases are TGCGCCAGCAGCCAAGATCAGGACGGGGCCAGCCTCTCCTACGAGCAGTACTTC.

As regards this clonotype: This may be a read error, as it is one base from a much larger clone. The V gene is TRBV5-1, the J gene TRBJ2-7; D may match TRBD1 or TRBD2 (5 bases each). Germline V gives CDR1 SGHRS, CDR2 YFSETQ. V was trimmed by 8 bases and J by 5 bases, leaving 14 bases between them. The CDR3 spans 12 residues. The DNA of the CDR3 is TGCGCCAGAGGCTTAGAGGGGAACGAGCAGTACTTC. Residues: CARGLEGNEQYF.

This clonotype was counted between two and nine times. The CDR3, as DNA: TGTGCCAGCACCCCCCGGATCAACTACGAGCAGTACTTC. This codes for CASTPRINYEQYF. J is TRBJ2-7 and V is TRBV28; D is uncertain. Trimming took off 7 bases at V and 3 bases at J, with 13 bases between the two ends. CDR1 MDHEN and CDR2 SYDVKM come from the germline V gene. CDR3 length: 13 amino acids. The whole variable domain, remainder taken from reference TRBV28 and TRBJ2-7, is DVKVTQSSRYLVKRTGEKVFLECVQDMDHENMFWYRQDPGLGLRLIYFSYDVKMKEKGDIPEGYSVSREKKERFSLILESASTNQTSMYLCASTPRINYEQYFGPGTRLTVT.

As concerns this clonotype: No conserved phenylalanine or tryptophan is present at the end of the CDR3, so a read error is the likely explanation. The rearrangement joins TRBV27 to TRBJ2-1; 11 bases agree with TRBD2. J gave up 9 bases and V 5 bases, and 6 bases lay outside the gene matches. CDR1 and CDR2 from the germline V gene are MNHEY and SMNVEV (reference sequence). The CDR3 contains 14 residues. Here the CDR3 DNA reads TGTGCCAGCAGTCCAGGACTAGCGGGTCGTGAGCAGTTCTTA. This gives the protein CASSPGLAGREQFL.

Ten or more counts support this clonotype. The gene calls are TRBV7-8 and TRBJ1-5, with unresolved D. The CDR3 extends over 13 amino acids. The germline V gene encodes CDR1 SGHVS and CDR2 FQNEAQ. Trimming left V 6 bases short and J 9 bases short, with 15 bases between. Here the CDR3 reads CASRGSVSGPQHF. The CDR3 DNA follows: TGTGCCAGCAGGGGGTCGGTTTCTGGGCCCCAGCATTTT.

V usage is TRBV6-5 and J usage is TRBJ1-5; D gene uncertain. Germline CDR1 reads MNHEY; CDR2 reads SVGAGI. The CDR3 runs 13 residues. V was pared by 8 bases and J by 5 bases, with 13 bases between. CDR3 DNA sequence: TGTGCCAGCGGTTGGGGTCGAGATCAGCCCCAGCATTTT. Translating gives CASGWGRDQPQHF.

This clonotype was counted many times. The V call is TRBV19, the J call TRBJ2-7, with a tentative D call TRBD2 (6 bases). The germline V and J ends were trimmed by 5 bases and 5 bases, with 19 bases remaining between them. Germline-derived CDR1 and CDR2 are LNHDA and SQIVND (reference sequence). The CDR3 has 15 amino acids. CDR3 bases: TGTGCCAGTAGTCAAACTGGTGGAGGGAAGAACGAGCAGTACTTC. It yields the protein CASSQTGGGKNEQYF.

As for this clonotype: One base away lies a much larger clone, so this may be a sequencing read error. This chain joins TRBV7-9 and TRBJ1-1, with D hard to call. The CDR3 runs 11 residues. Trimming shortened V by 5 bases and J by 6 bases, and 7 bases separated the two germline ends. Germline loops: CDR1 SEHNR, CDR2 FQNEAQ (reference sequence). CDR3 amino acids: CASSSEAEAFF. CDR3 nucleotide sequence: TGTGCCAGCAGCAGTGAAGCTGAAGCTTTCTTT. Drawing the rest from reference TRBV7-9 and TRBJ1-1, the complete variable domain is DTGVSQNPRHKITKRGQNVTFRCDPISEHNRLYWYRQTLGQGPEFLTYFQNEAQLEKSRLLSDRFSAERPKGSFSTLEIQRTEQGDSAMYLCASSSEAEAFFGQGTRLTVV.

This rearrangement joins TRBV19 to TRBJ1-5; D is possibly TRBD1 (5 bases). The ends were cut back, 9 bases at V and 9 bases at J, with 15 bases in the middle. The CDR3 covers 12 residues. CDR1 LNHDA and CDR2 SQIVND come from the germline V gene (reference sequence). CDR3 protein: CASRQRSGPQHF. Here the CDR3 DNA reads TGTGCCAGCCGACAGAGGTCAGGGCCCCAGCATTTT.

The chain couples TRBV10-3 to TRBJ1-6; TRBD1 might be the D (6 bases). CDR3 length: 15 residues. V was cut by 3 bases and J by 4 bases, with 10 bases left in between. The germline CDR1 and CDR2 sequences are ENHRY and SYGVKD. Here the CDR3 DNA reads TGTGCCATCAGTGAAACAGGGTCATATAATTCACCCCTCCACTTT. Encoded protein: CAISETGSYNSPLHF.

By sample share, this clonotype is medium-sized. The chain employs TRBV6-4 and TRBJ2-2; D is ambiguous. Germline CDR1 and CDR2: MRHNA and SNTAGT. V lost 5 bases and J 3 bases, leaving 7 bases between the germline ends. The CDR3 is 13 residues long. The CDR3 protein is CASSYQDTGELFF. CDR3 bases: TGTGCCAGCAGTTACCAGGACACCGGGGAGCTGTTTTTT.

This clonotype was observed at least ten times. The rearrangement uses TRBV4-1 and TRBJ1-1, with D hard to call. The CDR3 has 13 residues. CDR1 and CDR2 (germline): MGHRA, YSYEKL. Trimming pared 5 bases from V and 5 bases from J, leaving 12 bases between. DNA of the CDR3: TGCGCCAGCAGCTTGGAGAAGACTACTGAAGCTTTCTTT. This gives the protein CASSLEKTTEAFF.

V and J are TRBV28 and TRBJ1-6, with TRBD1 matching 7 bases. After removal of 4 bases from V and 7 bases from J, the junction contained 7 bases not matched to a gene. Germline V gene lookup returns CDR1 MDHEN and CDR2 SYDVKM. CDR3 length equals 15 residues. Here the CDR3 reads CASSSDRSRNSPLHF. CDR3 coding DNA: TGTGCCAGCAGTTCGGACAGGAGTAGGAATTCACCCCTCCACTTT.

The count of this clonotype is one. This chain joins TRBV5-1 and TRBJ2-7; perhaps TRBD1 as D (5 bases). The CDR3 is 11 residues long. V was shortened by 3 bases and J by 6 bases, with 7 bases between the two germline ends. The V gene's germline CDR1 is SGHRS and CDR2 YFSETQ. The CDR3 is CASSWQGEQYF. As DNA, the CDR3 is TGCGCCAGCAGCTGGCAGGGCGAGCAGTACTTC.

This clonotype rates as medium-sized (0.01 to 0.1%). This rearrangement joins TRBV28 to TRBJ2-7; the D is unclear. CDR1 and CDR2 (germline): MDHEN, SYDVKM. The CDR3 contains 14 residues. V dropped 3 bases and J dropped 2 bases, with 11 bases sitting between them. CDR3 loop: CASSFRLPPYEQYF. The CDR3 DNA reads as TGTGCCAGCAGTTTCAGGCTCCCCCCCTACGAGCAGTACTTC.

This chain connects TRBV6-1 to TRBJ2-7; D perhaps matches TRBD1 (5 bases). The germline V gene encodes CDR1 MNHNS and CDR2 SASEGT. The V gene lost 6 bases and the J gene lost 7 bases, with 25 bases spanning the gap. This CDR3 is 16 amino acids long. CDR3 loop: CASSRGAVGPTVEQYF. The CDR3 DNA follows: TGTGCCAGCAGCCGTGGGGCGGTAGGACCTACGGTGGAGCAGTACTTC.

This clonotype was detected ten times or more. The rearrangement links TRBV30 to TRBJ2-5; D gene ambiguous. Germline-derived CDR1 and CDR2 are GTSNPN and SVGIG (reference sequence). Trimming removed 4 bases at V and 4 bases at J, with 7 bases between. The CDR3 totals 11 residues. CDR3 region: CAWKVGETQYF. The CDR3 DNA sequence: TGTGCCTGGAAGGTGGGAGAGACCCAGTACTTC.

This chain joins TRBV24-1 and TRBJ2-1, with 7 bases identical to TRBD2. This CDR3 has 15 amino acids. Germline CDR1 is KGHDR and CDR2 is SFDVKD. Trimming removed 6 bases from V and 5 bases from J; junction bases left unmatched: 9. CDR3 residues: CATSRAGVSNNEQFF. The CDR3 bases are TGTGCCACCAGTCGGGCGGGAGTGTCGAACAATGAGCAGTTCTTC.

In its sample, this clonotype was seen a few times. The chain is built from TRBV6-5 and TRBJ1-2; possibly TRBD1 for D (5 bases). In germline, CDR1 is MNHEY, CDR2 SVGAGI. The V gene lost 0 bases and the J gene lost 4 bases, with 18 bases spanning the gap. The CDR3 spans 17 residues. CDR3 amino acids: CASSYSRIKGLPYGYTF. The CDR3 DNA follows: TGTGCCAGCAGTTACTCGAGGATAAAGGGGCTCCCCTATGGCTACACCTTC.

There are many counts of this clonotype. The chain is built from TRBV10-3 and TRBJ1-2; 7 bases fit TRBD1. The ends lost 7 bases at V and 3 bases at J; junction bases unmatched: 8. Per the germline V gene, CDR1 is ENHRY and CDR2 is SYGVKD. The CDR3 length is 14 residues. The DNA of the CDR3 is TGTGCCATCAAGGAGGGGGCGGAGTACTATGGCTACACCTTC. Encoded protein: CAIKEGAEYYGYTF.

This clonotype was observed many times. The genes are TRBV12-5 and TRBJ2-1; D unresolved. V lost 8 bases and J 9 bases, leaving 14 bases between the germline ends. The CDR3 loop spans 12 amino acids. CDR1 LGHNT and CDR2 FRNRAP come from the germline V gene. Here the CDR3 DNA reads TGTGCTAGTAGTAAGTCTCTTGGTGAGCAGTTCTTC. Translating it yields CASSKSLGEQFF.

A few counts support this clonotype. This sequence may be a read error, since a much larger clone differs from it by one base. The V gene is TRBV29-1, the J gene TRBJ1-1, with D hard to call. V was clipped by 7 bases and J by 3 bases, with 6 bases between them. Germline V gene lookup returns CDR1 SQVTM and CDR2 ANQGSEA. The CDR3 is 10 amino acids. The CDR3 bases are TGCAGCGACTCGGACACTGAAGCTTTCTTT. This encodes CSDSDTEAFF.

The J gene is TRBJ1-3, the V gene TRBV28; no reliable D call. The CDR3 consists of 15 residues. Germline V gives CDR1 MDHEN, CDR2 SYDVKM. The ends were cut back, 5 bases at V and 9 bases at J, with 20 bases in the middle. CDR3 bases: TGTGCCAGCAGTCCCCGGGGAAGCCCACGGGGCACCATATATTTT. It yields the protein CASSPRGSPRGTIYF.

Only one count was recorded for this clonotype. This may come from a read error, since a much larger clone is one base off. CDR3 sequence: CTSSRTEIYGYTF. CDR3 sequence (DNA): TGTACCAGCAGTCGGACAGAGATTTATGGCTACACCTTC. The rearrangement uses TRBV6-2 or TRBV6-3 and TRBJ1-2; D might be TRBD1 (6 bases). The germline CDR1 and CDR2 sequences are MNHEY and SVGEGT. This CDR3 contains 13 residues.

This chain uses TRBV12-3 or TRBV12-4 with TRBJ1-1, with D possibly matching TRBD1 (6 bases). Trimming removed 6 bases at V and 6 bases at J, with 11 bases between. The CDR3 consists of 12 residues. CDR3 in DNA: TGTGCCAGCAGCCAGGGGCGCTCTGAAGCTTTCTTT. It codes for CASSQGRSEAFF.